This T cell receptor beta chain derives from a study of type 1 regulatory T cells. Study-level information: This in vitro CD4 product, T-allo10, is enriched for Tr1 cells and alloantigen-specific. Findings and limits, study-wide: Compared with non-Tr1 cells, Tr1 cells showed a narrower TCR repertoire.

With regard to this clonotype: Its antigen is as yet unknown.

Germline V lookup: CDR1 MDHEN, CDR2 SYDVKM. The CDR3 is 19 residues long. The germline V and J ends were trimmed by 3 bases and 6 bases, with 27 bases remaining between them. TCRdb ran MiXCR on the reads and lists one entry per CDR3 protein. The sample lists about 67,000 distinct CDR3 sequences; 45% to 50% were seen once. Material for sequencing was cultured non-Tr1 T cells, either the whole culture or a sorted T cell fraction (not recorded which). The TCR sequence derives from a human donor in good health. The chain recombines TRBV28 with TRBJ1-5; a possible D gene is TRBD1 (5 bases). The CDR3 here is CASSLTTVGLNLGVQPQHF. CDR3 in DNA: TGTGCCAGCAGTTTGACCACCGTCGGCCTAAATCTAGGGGTTCAGCCCCAGCATTTT.